Reported below is one T cell receptor (beta chain). Its antigen is not yet known. It has no much larger one-base neighbor in the sample; base qualities were not kept. Every donor in the study was a healthy Caucasian. The CDR3 numbers 15 residues from cysteine through phenylalanine. The only DNA kept is the CDR3, 45 bases in frame from the first base. Ends trimmed: V by 0 bases, J by 3 bases; bases unmatched to a gene: 0. CDR1 and CDR2 are drawn from the germline V gene (reference sequence): MNHNY, SVGAGI. The data were taken from a study of identical twins (dated by TCRdb to about 2016). With regard to the full study: The study deep-sequenced TCR alpha and beta repertoires from monozygotic twins, unrelated adults of various ages and cord blood to test whether fetal clonotypes persist. Replicate twin experiments were performed at different times using different library preparation protocols to rule out contamination. Overall study results and their limits: Excess twin sharing in beta out-of-frame sequences was weaker because fewer shared sequences lowered the signal-to-noise ratio. Compared with coincidental sharing between unrelated individuals, out-of-frame TCR alpha sequences shared between twins showed an excess of sequences with low generation probability. Zero-insertion analyses could be partly confounded by invariant T cells such as MAIT and iNKT, though diverse VJ usage argued against such confounding for most clonotypes. Because the same donors could not be followed over many years, the conclusions depended on cross-sectional statistical analysis. Abundant cord blood beta clonotypes carried fewer insertions; young adult naive repertoires showed a weaker similar trend, while memory repertoires showed none. Out-of-frame TCR alpha sharing in monozygotic twins was systematically underestimated by recombination models, whereas sharing between unrelated individuals was in agreement with the recombination models.

The library relied on 5' RACE. The sequencer listed for this sample is Illumina HiSeq 2000. Template switching introduced a universal primer binding site; the final cDNA contained a unique molecular identifier, enabling accurate counting of TCR cDNA molecules. First-strand cDNA for TCR alpha and beta chains was synthesized from specific primers in the conserved constant-segment region. Each cDNA library was double barcoded, with a SMART-Mk sample barcode plus Illumina barcodes, to control for contamination. TruSeq adapter sequences along with Illumina sample barcodes were introduced in two successive PCR steps. The TCR alpha and beta cDNA libraries were sequenced on the Illumina HiSeq platform using custom primers. Processing in the source paper ran as follows. Unique molecular identifiers were extracted from raw reads with MiGEC, and CDR3 positions were determined with MiXCR. Recombination models were inferred per individual with the repgenHMM and IGoR tools using an EM algorithm. Shared clonotypes were analyzed with the tcR package in R, and sharing was normalized by the product of cloneset sizes. To study raw recombination free of thymic and clonal selection effects, out-of-frame nonproductive sequences were analyzed. TCRdb reanalyzed the raw reads on its own, using fastp at Q25 for trimming and MiXCR for clone calling, and kept in-frame beta chains. Rows merge per CDR3 protein into single entries with the most common DNA and genes. These V and J calls are TCRdb output, not the study's own analysis. The sample table lists 1.5 million to 2 million distinct CDR3 sequences, roughly 35% of them with a count of one. Clones ranked in the top ten supply less than 0.35% of the sample.

The receptor chain draws on TRBV6-6 and TRBJ2-2, and 8 junctional nucleotides match TRBD2. Sequenced input: cord blood. The receptor's source is a newborn girl in good health. The base sequence is TGTGCCAGCAGTTACTCCGGGAGGGACACCGGGGAGCTGTTTTTT. Translated, this is CASSYSGRDTGELFF.